This T cell receptor beta chain is drawn from a study of shared clonotypes between healthy human individuals. Study-level information: The study used three CD4 naive, three CD4 memory, two CD8 naive and one CD8 memory plate per donor.

Germline CDR1 is MDHEN and CDR2 is SYDVKM. The CDR3 is made up of 14 amino acids. Trimming cost V 7 bases and J 8 bases; bases outside gene matches: 12. Samples underwent the assay at deep level. Genomic DNA of every subset was divided equally among multiple immunoSEQ plates. Profiling relied on immunoSEQ multiplex PCR, and the TCRdb table lists in-frame clones only, not all of them. The sample has some 2.3 million clones, more than 85% seen once. Every donor, a Caucasian adult, lived in Nashville, Tennessee. The chain couples TRBV28 to TRBJ2-3; TRBD2 aligns across 7 bases. The sequenced sample was naive CD4+ T cells from PBMCs. Noted subset: CD45RA+ positively selected. The TCR comes from a man between 18 and 35 years old in good health. Some clones in this sample may be carry-over from other donors' samples. In DNA form, the CDR3 reads TGTGCCAGCAAGCGAGCGGGACCCATGGGTACGCAGTATTTT. Its protein is CASKRAGPMGTQYF.